What follows are 8 T cell receptor beta chains derived from one specimen sequenced in a study of T-cell reconstitution after alpha-beta-depleted transplantation in children. A TCRbeta library incorporating unique molecular identifiers was prepared. TCRdb reanalysed the PCR reads using MiXCR and keeps one entry per CDR3 protein. This table holds roughly 790,000 distinct CDR3 sequences, roughly 15% found once. The sample here was PBMCs, mostly from graft donor cells, taken 360 days after TCRalphabeta/CD19-depleted stem cell transplant. Source of these receptors: a male patient under 18 who had a stem cell transplant for acute lymphoblastic leukemia, so the T cells may come from the graft donor.

This clonotype was seen a handful of times. The chain combines TRBV5-1 with TRBJ1-4; tentative D call: TRBD1 (5 bases). The CDR3 contains 15 residues. The germline V and J ends were trimmed by 0 bases and 4 bases, with 10 bases remaining between them. Germline-derived CDR1 and CDR2 are SGHRS and YFSETQ. CDR3 protein: CASSLEGLYNEKLFF. The CDR3 DNA sequence: TGCGCCAGCAGCTTGGAGGGACTGTATAATGAAAAACTGTTTTTT. Full variable domain (remainder filled in from reference TRBV5-1 and TRBJ1-4): KAGVTQTPRYLIKTRGQQVTLSCSPISGHRSVSWYQQTPGQGLQFLFEYFSETQRNKGNFPGRFSGRQFSNSRSEMNVSTLELGDSALYLCASSLEGLYNEKLFFGSGTQLSVL.

This clonotype was observed at least ten times. Here the CDR3 reads CASRFGPYNEQFF. In DNA form, the CDR3 reads TGTGCCAGCAGGTTTGGACCCTACAATGAGCAGTTCTTC. This chain links TRBV5-6 with TRBJ2-1; the D is unclear. The CDR3 sequence is 13 residues long. V was pared by 5 bases and J by 2 bases, with 8 bases between. The V gene's germline CDR1 is SGHDT and CDR2 YYEEEE.

At least ten counts were recorded for this clonotype. The chain uses TRBV29-1 and TRBJ2-1; 11 bases are a match to TRBD2. The germline V gene has CDR1 SQVTM and CDR2 ANQGSEA. The CDR3 runs to 15 residues. J gave up 5 bases and V 4 bases, and 7 bases lay outside the gene matches. The CDR3 nucleotides are TGCAGCGTTGTCGGGACTAGCGGACCAAACAATGAGCAGTTCTTC. This gives the protein CSVVGTSGPNNEQFF.

The rearrangement uses TRBV9 and TRBJ2-5, with unresolved D. This CDR3 region has 13 residues. Trimming stripped 4 bases from V and 1 base from J, with 8 bases between. Germline lookup yields CDR1 SGDLS and CDR2 YYNGEE. The CDR3 here is CASSTVGQETQYF. In DNA form, the CDR3 reads TGTGCCAGCAGCACCGTCGGCCAAGAGACCCAGTACTTC.

This clonotype showed up many times. This chain uses TRBV12-3 or TRBV12-4 with TRBJ1-2; 7 bases map to TRBD1. This CDR3 has 13 residues. Unmatched junction bases numbered 8, after V lost 6 bases and J lost 7 bases. The CDR3: CASRNRGWRGYTF. CDR3 nucleotides: TGTGCCAGCAGGAACAGGGGTTGGCGTGGCTACACCTTC.

This clonotype was recorded a few times. The chain is built from TRBV4-1 and TRBJ1-2; unclear D gene. The CDR3 sequence is 21 residues long. CDR1 is MGHRA, CDR2 YSYEKL, per germline. The ends were cut back, 2 bases at V and 2 bases at J, with 30 bases in the middle. CDR3 protein: CASSQFRSTWIKEEGNYGYTF. The CDR3 nucleotides are TGCGCCAGCAGCCAATTCAGGAGCACCTGGATCAAAGAGGAGGGAAACTATGGCTACACCTTC.

V is TRBV12-5 and J is TRBJ2-2; 14 positions agree with TRBD2. This CDR3 comprises 15 residues. Germline CDR1 is LGHNT and CDR2 is FRNRAP. Trimming at V came to 5 bases and at J to 8 bases, leaving 4 bases not matched to a gene. The CDR3 reads CASGPGLAGVGELFF. CDR3 coding DNA: TGTGCTAGTGGTCCGGGACTAGCGGGAGTAGGGGAGCTGTTTTTT.

This clonotype was observed a few times. This chain uses TRBV7-2 with TRBJ2-7; possibly TRBD1 for D (6 bases). CDR1 is SGHTA, CDR2 FQGNSA, per germline. The V end lost 3 bases, the J end lost 2 bases, and 17 bases lay between the germline ends. This CDR3 has 16 residues. DNA for the CDR3: TGTGCCAGCAGCTTTAGGGGACACTTAAGCACCTACGAGCAGTACTTC. Its translation: CASSFRGHLSTYEQYF.